The next 19 T cell receptor beta chains were all read from a single sample in a study of T-cell memory formation after mild COVID-19. Using its own MiXCR run on the 5' RACE reads, TCRdb lists one record per CDR3 protein. The sample lists 100,000 to 120,000 distinct CDR3 sequences, about 20% seen once, with roughly 37% in the top ten. Material: PBMCs or a T cell subset sorted from them (not recorded which). Every receptor here comes from a man between 18 and 35 years old who had mild COVID-19 (a few samples of this study predate the infection). Cell type and time point are not known.

V gene TRBV6-2 or TRBV6-3 combines with J gene TRBJ1-5, with TRBD1 identical over 7 bases. Germline CDR1 reads MNHEY; CDR2 reads SVGEGT. V dropped 6 bases and J dropped 6; count of bases not matched to a gene: 11. This CDR3 spans 15 amino acids. The CDR3 region is CASSEVGGWGQPQHF. For the CDR3, the DNA is TGTGCCAGCAGCGAGGTAGGGGGCTGGGGTCAGCCCCAGCATTTT.

This clonotype was observed a single time. V gene TRBV7-9 combines with J gene TRBJ2-7; maybe TRBD2 (6 bases). The CDR3 sequence is 14 residues long. The germline V and J ends were trimmed by 5 bases and 7 bases, with 18 bases remaining between them. CDR1 and CDR2 from the germline V gene are SEHNR and FQNEAQ (reference sequence). This chain's CDR3 is CASSGATRVGEQYV. As DNA, the CDR3 is TGTGCCAGCAGCGGGGCGACTAGGGTGGGGGAGCAGTACGTC.

This clonotype occurred a few times. The chain links TRBV4-1 to TRBJ2-7; 11 nucleotides agree with TRBD2. The CDR3 has 14 amino acids. From germline, CDR1 is MGHRA and CDR2 YSYEKL. With 4 bases clipped from V and 6 bases from J, the junction kept 5 bases outside the gene matches. As DNA, the CDR3 is TGCGCCAGCAGCCCTGGGACTAGCGGCGGCGAGCAGTACGTC. Translated: CASSPGTSGGEQYV.

The chain has TRBV7-9 and TRBJ2-5, with a possible D match to TRBD2 (6 bases). Trimming removed 5 bases from V and 8 bases from J, with 21 bases in between. In germline, CDR1 is SEHNR, CDR2 FQNEAQ (reference sequence). This CDR3 is 15 amino acids long. CDR3 sequence (DNA): TGTGCCAGCAGCACGACGGGACTCCAGAACCCTACCCAGTACTTC. This encodes CASSTTGLQNPTQYF.

In its sample, this clonotype was seen a few times. The V and J genes are TRBV29-1 and TRBJ1-1; D unresolved. Germline values: CDR1 SQVTM, CDR2 ANQGSEA. Trimming took off 5 bases at V and 2 bases at J, with 9 bases between the two ends. The length of the CDR3 is 12 residues. The CDR3 DNA sequence: TGCAGCGTTCTCGAGGGAAACACTGAAGCTTTCTTT. This gives the protein CSVLEGNTEAFF. Supplemented by reference TRBV29-1 and TRBJ1-1, the full variable domain reads SAVISQKPSRDICQRGTSLTIQCQVDSQVTMMFWYRQQPGQSLTLIATANQGSEATYESGFVIDKFPISRPNLTFSTLTVSNMSPEDSSIYLCSVLEGNTEAFFGQGTRLTVV.

This clonotype occurred a few times. As DNA, the CDR3 is TGTGCCAGCAGTTTCCTAACAGGGGGCCCGAACACCGGGGAGCTGTTTTTT. Protein product: CASSFLTGGPNTGELFF. V usage is TRBV27 and J usage is TRBJ2-2, with 9 bases that match TRBD1. The germline V gene has CDR1 MNHEY and CDR2 SMNVEV (reference sequence). CDR3 length equals 17 residues. The J segment lost 0 bases and the V segment lost 3 bases, leaving 5 bases of the junction unmatched.

This clonotype has more than one count but fewer than ten. The J gene is TRBJ2-5, the V gene TRBV12-3 or TRBV12-4, with 12 bases identical to TRBD2. V shed 5 bases, J shed 5 bases, and the junction held 6 bases outside the gene matches. The CDR3 length is 15 residues. CDR3: CASSALAGGRETQYF. DNA for the CDR3: TGTGCCAGCAGTGCTCTAGCGGGGGGGCGTGAGACCCAGTACTTC.

This clonotype has only a few counts. V gene TRBV6-1 combines with J gene TRBJ2-7; TRBD1 is a possible D gene (6 bases). V gave up 8 bases and J gave up 7 bases, with 12 bases separating them. The CDR3 extends over 11 amino acids. CDR1 MNHNS and CDR2 SASEGT come from the germline V gene. CDR3 protein: CASDGGLEQYV. CDR3 nucleotides: TGTGCCAGCGATGGGGGCCTGGAGCAGTACGTC.

The sample holds a few counts of this clonotype. The genes are TRBV7-2 and TRBJ1-1, with D tentatively TRBD1 (5 bases). Germline loops: CDR1 SGHTA, CDR2 FQGNSA. This CDR3 is built from 14 residues. The V end lost 3 bases, the J end lost 0 bases, and 8 bases lay between the germline ends. CDR3 in DNA: TGTGCCAGCAGCTTCCTGGGGCTGAACACTGAAGCTTTCTTT. Encoded protein: CASSFLGLNTEAFF.

This sequence joins TRBV23-1 and TRBJ2-7; D not certain. TRBV23-1 is flagged as an ORF with uncertain function. The CDR3 is 12 residues long. The germline V and J ends were trimmed by 6 bases and 3 bases, with 9 bases remaining between them. This chain's CDR3 is CASSVSFYEQYV. CDR3 in DNA: TGCGCCAGCAGCGTGTCTTTCTACGAGCAGTACGTC.

This chain links TRBV6-5 with TRBJ1-1, with 9 positions matching TRBD1. V lost 2 bases and J lost 4; bases outside the gene matches: 2. CDR3 length equals 14 residues. Looked up from germline, CDR1 is MNHEY and CDR2 is SVGAGI. The CDR3 sequence: CASSYLQGATEAFF. The CDR3 coding sequence is TGTGCCAGCAGTTACCTACAGGGGGCCACTGAAGCTTTCTTT.

The rearrangement uses TRBV5-1 and TRBJ2-1; 9 bases align to TRBD1. Germline loops: CDR1 SGHRS, CDR2 YFSETQ. V lost 4 bases, J lost 7 bases, and 6 bases stayed unmatched. The CDR3 loop spans 14 amino acids. The DNA for the CDR3 is TGCGCCAGCAGCACCGGGACAGGGCTGAATGAGCAGTTCTTC. It encodes CASSTGTGLNEQFF.

This rearrangement joins TRBV4-2 to TRBJ2-1; no reliable D call. Germline V gene sequence: CDR1 LGHNA, CDR2 YNFKEQ. Trimming stripped 1 base from V and 6 bases from J, with 13 bases between. The CDR3 extends over 15 amino acids. The CDR3: CASSQGVGLGNEQFF. The CDR3 DNA sequence: TGTGCCAGCAGCCAAGGGGTCGGGTTGGGCAATGAGCAGTTCTTC.

This clonotype was seen a few times. The J gene is TRBJ1-2, the V gene TRBV10-2; D may be TRBD1 (5 bases). Per germline, CDR1 WSHSY and CDR2 SAAADI. The CDR3 totals 15 residues. V was clipped by 2 bases and J by 4 bases, with 14 bases between them. The CDR3 region is CASSERGFRVYGYTF. DNA of the CDR3: TGCGCCAGCAGTGAGCGGGGTTTCAGGGTCTATGGCTACACCTTC.

The chain has TRBV12-3 or TRBV12-4 and TRBJ2-5; TRBD2 matches 10 bases. V gave up 4 bases and J gave up 5 bases; unmatched junction bases: 10. CDR3 length: 16 amino acids. CDR3 coding DNA: TGTGCCAGCAGTTCGGGGAGCGGGGGGGGTTATGAGACCCAGTACTTC. This sequence encodes CASSSGSGGGYETQYF.

This clonotype was found many times. The chain uses TRBV7-9 and TRBJ2-1, with D perhaps matching TRBD2 (5 bases). Trimming left V 4 bases short and J 10 bases short, with 11 bases between. The CDR3 spans 12 residues. Germline V gives CDR1 SEHNR, CDR2 FQNEAQ (reference sequence). CDR3 amino acids: CASSSVGGEQFF. CDR3 DNA sequence: TGTGCCAGCAGCTCGGTCGGCGGGGAGCAGTTCTTC.

DNA of the CDR3: TGTGCCAGCAGCATCTCCCCGGGACAGGGGTTAGATGAGCAGTTCTTC. Its translation is CASSISPGQGLDEQFF. V and J are TRBV7-2 and TRBJ2-1, with TRBD1 matching over 10 bases. The V and J ends lost 5 bases and 8 bases, in that order; junction bases with no gene match: 12. There are 16 residues in the CDR3. Germline V gives CDR1 SGHTA, CDR2 FQGNSA.

The chain links TRBV7-2 to TRBJ1-1, with D unresolved. The germline gives CDR1 SGHTA, CDR2 FQGNSA. V was cut by 1 base and J by 11 bases, with 14 bases left in between. The CDR3 length is 13 residues. CDR3 DNA: TGTGCCAGCAGCTTAGGGGCGAGGGCGATGGCTTTCTTT. As protein: CASSLGARAMAFF.

This clonotype was counted between two and nine times. The chain has TRBV12-3 or TRBV12-4 and TRBJ1-5; maybe TRBD1 (6 bases). Trimming removed 6 bases at V and 7 bases at J, with 10 bases between. CDR3 length: 12 amino acids. The CDR3 here is CASRHGGQPQHF. CDR3 nucleotides: TGTGCCAGCAGACATGGGGGCCAGCCCCAGCATTTT.